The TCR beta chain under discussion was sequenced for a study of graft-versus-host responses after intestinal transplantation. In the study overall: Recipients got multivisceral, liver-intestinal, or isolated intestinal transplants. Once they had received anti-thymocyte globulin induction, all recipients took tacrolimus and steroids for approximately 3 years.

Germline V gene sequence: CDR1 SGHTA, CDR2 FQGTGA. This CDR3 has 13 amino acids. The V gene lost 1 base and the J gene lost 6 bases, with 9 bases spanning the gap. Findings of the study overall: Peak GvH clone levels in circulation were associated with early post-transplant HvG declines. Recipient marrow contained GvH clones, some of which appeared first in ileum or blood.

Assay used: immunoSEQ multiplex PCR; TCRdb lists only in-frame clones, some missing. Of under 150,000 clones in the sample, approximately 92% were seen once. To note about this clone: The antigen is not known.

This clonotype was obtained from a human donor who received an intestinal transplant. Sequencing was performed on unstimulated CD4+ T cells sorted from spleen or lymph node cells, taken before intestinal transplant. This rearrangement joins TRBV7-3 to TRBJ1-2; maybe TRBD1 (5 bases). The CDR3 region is CASSLIGGDGYTF. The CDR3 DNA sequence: TGTGCCAGCAGCTTAATCGGGGGGGATGGCTACACCTTC. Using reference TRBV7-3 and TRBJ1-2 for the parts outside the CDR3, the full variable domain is GAGVSQTPSNKVTEKGKYVELRCDPISGHTALYWYRQSLGQGPEFLIYFQGTGAADDSGLPNDRFFAVRPEGSVSTLKIQRTERGDSAVYLCASSLIGGDGYTFGSGTRLTVV.